This record covers a single T cell receptor (beta chain). It lacks a known antigen. Because it lacks the conserved phenylalanine or tryptophan at the end, this CDR3 is likely a read error. V is cut by 5 bases and J by 5 bases, and the space between the germline ends is 12 bases. CDR1 is given as SGHAT and CDR2 as FQNNGV, both from the germline V gene. The CDR3 extends over 13 residues, inclusive of both ends. CDR3 DNA is the only sequence kept; it has 39 bases, read in frame from the first base. None of the patients had been given any treatment before thyroid surgery. The study retrospectively analysed patient clinical samples collected from 2012 to 2018 using T-cell receptor beta sequencing. This sample is drawn from a study of metastatic and nonmetastatic thyroid tumors (dated by TCRdb to about 2020). Regarding the research as a whole: For patients with malignant and with benign thyroid disease, the researchers compared repertoires between peripheral blood samples and tumor or nodule tissue samples.

The library was produced with PCR. This sample was sequenced with an Illumina HiSeq 4000. The TCR beta-chain CDR3 region of each patient was profiled by high-throughput sequencing. Concerning the study's data processing: CDR3 differences across clinicopathological groups were used to build a classifier for discriminating distant-metastatic papillary thyroid cancer patients. To measure repertoire diversity the researchers used the Shannon index, while the Morisita-Horn index served to gauge how similar the tumor and blood repertoires were. TCRdb reran the public reads through fastp at Q25 and MiXCR, keeping productive beta chains. The V and J calls come from TCRdb's annotation, not from the publication. Within this sample are 45,000 to 60,000 clones, with approximately 15% of them counted one time only. 2.5% to 3% of the sample lies in the top ten. What the work shows at the level of the full study, not this receptor alone: In both blood and tumor samples, TCR beta diversity was reported to be significantly higher in malignant tumors than in benign nodules.

The receptor comes from a female donor with papillary thyroid cancer or a benign thyroid nodule (not recorded which). Some clones in this sample may be carry-over from other donors' samples. The sequenced sample consisted of blood. The chain employs TRBV11-2 and TRBJ1-2, with the D gene too uncertain to name. The DNA sequence reads TGTGCCAGCAGCAGTACAGTGGGGTATGGCTACACCATC. This yields the protein CASSSTVGYGYTI.